This T cell receptor (beta chain) is from a study of beta chain features in type 1 diabetes. Study outcomes and limitations: Diminished insertions and augmented deletions at VDJ junctions characterized type 1 diabetes patients.

This CDR3 is 15 amino acids long. Unmatched junction bases numbered 8, after V lost 5 bases and J lost 8 bases. Germline assignment: CDR1 SGHTA and CDR2 FQGTGA. As to this clone: Its antigen is as yet unknown.

Reverse transcription of all isolated RNA meant that expressed TCRB transcripts were sequenced. The table came from immunoSEQ multiplex PCR; TCRdb's copy has only in-frame clones and leaves some out. The sample contains 860,000 or so clones, under 20% of which appear only once. V gene TRBV7-3 combines with J gene TRBJ2-1; 11 bases are shared with TRBD2. This TCR derives from a woman aged 18-35 years in good health. The sequencing input was naive CD4+ T cells from blood. The CDR3 reads CASSPQGTSGDEQFF. CDR3 bases: TGTGCCAGCAGCCCACAGGGGACTAGCGGCGATGAGCAGTTCTTC. The complete variable domain, with remaining parts taken from reference TRBV7-3 and TRBJ2-1, reads GAGVSQTPSNKVTEKGKYVELRCDPISGHTALYWYRQSLGQGPEFLIYFQGTGAADDSGLPNDRFFAVRPEGSVSTLKIQRTERGDSAVYLCASSPQGTSGDEQFFGPGTRLTVL.